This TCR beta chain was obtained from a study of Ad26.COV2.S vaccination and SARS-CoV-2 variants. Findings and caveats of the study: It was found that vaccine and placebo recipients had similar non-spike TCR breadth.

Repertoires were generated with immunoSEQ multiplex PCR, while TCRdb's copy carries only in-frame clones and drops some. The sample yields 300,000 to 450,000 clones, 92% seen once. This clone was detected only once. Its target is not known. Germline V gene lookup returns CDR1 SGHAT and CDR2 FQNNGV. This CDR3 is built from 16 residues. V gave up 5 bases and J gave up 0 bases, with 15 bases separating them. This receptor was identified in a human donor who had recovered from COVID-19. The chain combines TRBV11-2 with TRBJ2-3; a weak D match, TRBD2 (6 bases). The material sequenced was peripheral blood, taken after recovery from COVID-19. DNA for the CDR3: TGTGCCAGCAGCCTGTATAGCGGTACTAGCACAGATACGCAGTATTTT. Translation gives CASSLYSGTSTDTQYF. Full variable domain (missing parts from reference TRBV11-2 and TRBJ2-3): EAGVAQSPRYKIIEKRQSVAFWCNPISGHATLYWYQQILGQGPKLLIQFQNNGVVDDSQLPKDRFSAERLKGVDSTLKIQPAKLEDSAVYLCASSLYSGTSTDTQYFGPGTRLTVL.